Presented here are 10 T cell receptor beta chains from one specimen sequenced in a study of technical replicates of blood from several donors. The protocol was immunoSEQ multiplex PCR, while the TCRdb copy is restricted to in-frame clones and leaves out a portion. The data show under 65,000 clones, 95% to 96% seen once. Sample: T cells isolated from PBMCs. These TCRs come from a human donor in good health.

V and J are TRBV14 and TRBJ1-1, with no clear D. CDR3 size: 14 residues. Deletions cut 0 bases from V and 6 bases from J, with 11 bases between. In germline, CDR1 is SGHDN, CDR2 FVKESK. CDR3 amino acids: CASSQDFLPSEAFF. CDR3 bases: TGTGCCAGCAGCCAAGATTTCCTTCCCTCTGAAGCTTTCTTT.

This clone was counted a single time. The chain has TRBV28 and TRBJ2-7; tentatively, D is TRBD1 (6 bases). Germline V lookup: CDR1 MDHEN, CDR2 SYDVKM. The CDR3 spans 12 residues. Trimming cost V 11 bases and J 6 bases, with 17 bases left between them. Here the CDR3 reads CAGSGTGREQYF. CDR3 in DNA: TGTGCCGGATCCGGTACAGGGCGCGAGCAGTACTTC.

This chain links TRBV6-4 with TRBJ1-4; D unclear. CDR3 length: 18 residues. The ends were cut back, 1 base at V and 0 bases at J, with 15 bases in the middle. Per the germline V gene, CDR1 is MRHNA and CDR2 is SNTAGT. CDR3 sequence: CASSDWRRRFATNEKLFF. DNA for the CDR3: TGTGCCAGCAGTGACTGGAGACGGCGATTTGCAACTAATGAAAAACTGTTTTTT.

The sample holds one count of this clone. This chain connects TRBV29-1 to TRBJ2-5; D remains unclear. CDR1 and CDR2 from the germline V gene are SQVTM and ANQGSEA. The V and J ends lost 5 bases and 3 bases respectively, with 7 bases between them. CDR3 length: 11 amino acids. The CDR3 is CSVTSEETQYF. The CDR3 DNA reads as TGCAGCGTTACGTCGGAAGAGACCCAGTACTTC.

The CDR3 sequence is CAIAGGPVTGELFF. CDR3 coding DNA: TGTGCCATAGCGGGAGGGCCGGTAACCGGGGAGCTGTTTTTT. The V and J genes are TRBV10-3 and TRBJ2-2, with TRBD2 matching 10 bases. Per germline, CDR1 ENHRY and CDR2 SYGVKD. This CDR3 region has 14 residues. The V and J ends lost 9 bases and 5 bases, in that order; junction bases with no gene match: 6.

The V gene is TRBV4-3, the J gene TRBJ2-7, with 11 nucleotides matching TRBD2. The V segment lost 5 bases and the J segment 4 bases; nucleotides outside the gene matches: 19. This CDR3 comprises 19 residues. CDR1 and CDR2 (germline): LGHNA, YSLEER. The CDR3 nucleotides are TGCGCCAGCAGCTACACCAGGTCCACCACTAGCGGGAGCTCGTACGAGCAGTACTTC. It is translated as CASSYTRSTTSGSSYEQYF.

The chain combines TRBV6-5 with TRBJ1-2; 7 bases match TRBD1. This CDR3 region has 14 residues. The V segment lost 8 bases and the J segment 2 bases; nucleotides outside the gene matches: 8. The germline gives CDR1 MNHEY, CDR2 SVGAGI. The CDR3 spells CASQGTESNYGYTF. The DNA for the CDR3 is TGTGCCAGCCAAGGGACAGAATCAAACTATGGCTACACCTTC.

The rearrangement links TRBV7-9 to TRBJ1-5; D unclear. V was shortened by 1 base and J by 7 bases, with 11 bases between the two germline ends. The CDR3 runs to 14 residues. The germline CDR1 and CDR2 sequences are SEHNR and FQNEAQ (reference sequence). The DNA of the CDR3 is TGTGCCAGCAGCTTAGAGGCCGGGGAACAGCCCCAGCATTTT. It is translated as CASSLEAGEQPQHF.

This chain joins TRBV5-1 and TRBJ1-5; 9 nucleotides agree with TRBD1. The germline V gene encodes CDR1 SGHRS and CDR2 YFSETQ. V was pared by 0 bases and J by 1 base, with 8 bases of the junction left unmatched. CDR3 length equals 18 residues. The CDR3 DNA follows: TGCGCCAGCAGCTTGGGCGGACAGGGGTTTGGGAGCAATCAGCCCCAGCATTTT. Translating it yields CASSLGGQGFGSNQPQHF.

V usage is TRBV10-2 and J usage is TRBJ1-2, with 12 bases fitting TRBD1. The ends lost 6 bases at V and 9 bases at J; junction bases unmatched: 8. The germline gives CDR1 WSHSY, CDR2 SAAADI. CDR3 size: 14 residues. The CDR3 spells CASSTGTGGWSYTF. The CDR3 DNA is TGCGCCAGCAGCACCGGGACAGGGGGCTGGAGCTACACCTTC.